This T cell receptor beta chain stems from a study of control samples from healthy donors and cancer patients. Trimming cost V 5 bases and J 2 bases, with 7 bases left between them. The CDR3 sequence is 12 residues long. Generated by immunoSEQ multiplex PCR, the TCRdb table keeps only in-frame clones and is missing some. The sample consists of around 200,000 clones, 90% to 95% of them appearing once. The genes are TRBV12-3 or TRBV12-4 and TRBJ2-7; D remains ambiguous. This clonotype was obtained from a woman younger than 45 in good health. What was sequenced was blood. CDR3 sequence: CASSPGPYEQYF. CDR3 DNA: TGTGCCAGCAGTCCCGGGCCCTACGAGCAGTACTTC.